Presented here are 17 T cell receptor beta chains from one specimen sequenced in a study of T cells in Graves' hyperthyroidism and ophthalmopathy. What was amplified from RNA transcripts were TCR beta CDR3 regions. First-round RT-PCR targeting the TCR CDR3 was performed with the HTBI primer set. TCRdb passed the multiplex PCR reads through MiXCR, listing each CDR3 protein once. The table records roughly 280,000 distinct CDR3 sequences, 17% of them present only once. Sequencing was performed on blood. The receptors were sampled from a woman in her sixties with Graves' ophthalmopathy.

This chain uses TRBV4-2 with TRBJ2-1, with D unresolved. V was clipped by 0 bases and J by 0 bases, with 3 bases between them. CDR1 is LGHNA, CDR2 YNFKEQ, per germline. The CDR3 covers 14 residues. CDR3 DNA sequence: TGTGCCAGCAGCCAAGAAGACTCCTACAATGAGCAGTTCTTC. Its protein product is CASSQEDSYNEQFF.

This clonotype has a handful of counts. The chain combines TRBV13 with TRBJ1-3; TRBD1 matches 8 bases. The germline gives CDR1 PRHDT, CDR2 FYEKMQ (reference sequence). V gave up 4 bases and J gave up 7 bases; unmatched junction bases: 6. The CDR3 runs to 14 residues. CDR3 residues: CASSSRTGSNTIYF. In DNA, the CDR3 is TGTGCCAGCAGCTCCCGGACAGGGTCCAACACCATATATTTT.

Ten or more counts support this clonotype. The chain combines TRBV6-1 with TRBJ1-1, with D unresolved. Germline CDR1 reads MNHNS; CDR2 reads SASEGT. This CDR3 has 15 residues. V gave up 2 bases and J gave up 1 base, with 11 bases separating them. In DNA form, the CDR3 reads TGTGCCAGCAGTGAAATTGGTTCGGGGAACACTGAAGCTTTCTTT. Residues: CASSEIGSGNTEAFF.

The rearrangement uses TRBV6-1 and TRBJ1-2, with 11 bases identical to TRBD1. The CDR3 contains 16 residues. V shed 6 bases, J shed 5 bases, and the junction held 11 bases outside the gene matches. Germline assignment: CDR1 MNHNS and CDR2 SASEGT. DNA for the CDR3: TGTGCCAGCAGCACCGGGACAGGGGGTTCCCTTTATGGCTACACCTTC. This sequence encodes CASSTGTGGSLYGYTF.

This clonotype was counted a few times. The V call is TRBV4-3, the J call TRBJ2-7, with a tentative D call TRBD1 (6 bases). Germline CDR1 is LGHNA and CDR2 is YSLEER. The CDR3 length is 15 residues. V was trimmed by 1 base and J by 6 bases, leaving 16 bases between them. CDR3 bases: TGCGCCAGCAGCCAAGCTTGGGGACACCGCGGCGAGCAGTACTTC. It yields the protein CASSQAWGHRGEQYF.

V and J are TRBV5-1 and TRBJ2-7; TRBD1 or TRBD2 may be the D gene (6 bases each). The germline V gene encodes CDR1 SGHRS and CDR2 YFSETQ. The CDR3 is made up of 16 amino acids. Trimming took off 3 bases at V and 5 bases at J, with 21 bases between the two ends. The CDR3 sequence: CASSSYGGDTFNEQYF. CDR3 sequence (DNA): TGCGCCAGCAGCTCCTATGGAGGGGACACTTTTAACGAGCAGTACTTC.

This clonotype was detected ten times or more. This rearrangement joins TRBV6-1 to TRBJ1-4; D ambiguous. Germline V lookup: CDR1 MNHNS, CDR2 SASEGT. This CDR3 contains 15 residues. Trimming left V 6 bases short and J 0 bases short, with 11 bases between. CDR3 protein: CASRNPVATNEKLFF. In nucleotides, the CDR3 is TGTGCCAGCAGGAACCCAGTTGCAACTAATGAAAAACTGTTTTTT.

This clonotype was counted ten times or more. This chain uses TRBV30 with TRBJ2-3; the match to TRBD2 covers 7 bases. The germline V gene encodes CDR1 GTSNPN and CDR2 SVGIG (reference sequence). The CDR3 is 12 amino acids. V gave up 2 bases and J gave up 5 bases; unmatched junction bases: 1. DNA of the CDR3: TGTGCCTGGAGTCTAGCGGTAGATACGCAGTATTTT. It translates to CAWSLAVDTQYF.

This clonotype has only a few counts. The chain joins TRBV27 to TRBJ2-3; 11 positions agree with TRBD2. Trimming took 2 bases from V and 0 from J; bases not matched to a gene: 7. CDR1 is MNHEY and CDR2 is SMNVEV in the germline V gene (reference sequence). This CDR3 spans 18 amino acids. The CDR3: CASSLRTGLADSTDTQYF. CDR3 nucleotide sequence: TGTGCCAGCAGTTTACGGACGGGACTAGCGGATAGCACAGATACGCAGTATTTT.

This clonotype was found a few times. The chain is built from TRBV20-1 and TRBJ1-2, with 8 positions matching TRBD1. V lost 0 bases and J lost 1; bases outside the gene matches: 4. The CDR3 sequence is 15 residues long. The germline V gene encodes CDR1 DFQATT and CDR2 SNEGSKA (reference sequence). CDR3 protein: CSARDPGGNNYGYTF. CDR3 coding DNA: TGCAGTGCTAGAGATCCAGGGGGCAATAACTATGGCTACACCTTC.

This clonotype has just a few counts. V and J are TRBV29-1 and TRBJ2-7; weak D call: TRBD1 (8 bases). V dropped 4 bases and J dropped 9 bases, with 16 bases sitting between them. The CDR3 contains 12 residues. CDR1 and CDR2 (germline): SQVTM, ANQGSEA. The CDR3 loop is CSVAQGGDRQYF. In DNA, the CDR3 is TGCAGCGTTGCACAGGGGGGGGATCGGCAGTACTTC.

This clonotype was counted ten times or more. The gene calls are TRBV6-1 and TRBJ1-5; possibly TRBD1 for D (5 bases). Germline-derived CDR1 and CDR2 are MNHNS and SASEGT. V gave up 1 base and J gave up 4 bases, with 20 bases separating them. The CDR3 sequence is 18 residues long. CDR3 loop: CASSEGSGGGSRNQPQHF. The CDR3 nucleotides are TGTGCCAGCAGTGAAGGATCTGGCGGGGGGTCCCGAAATCAGCCCCAGCATTTT.

This sequence joins TRBV12-3 or TRBV12-4 and TRBJ1-5; D might be TRBD1 (5 bases). Trimming cost V 2 bases and J 1 base, with 9 bases left between them. The CDR3 totals 15 residues. In DNA, the CDR3 is TGTGCCAGCAGTTTACAGGGTACGAGCAATCAGCCCCAGCATTTT. This codes for CASSLQGTSNQPQHF.

This clonotype was detected many times. This chain joins TRBV19 and TRBJ2-7; 9 bases are shared with TRBD1. V shed 4 bases and J 5 bases; nucleotides not matched to a gene: 9. The CDR3 is 15 amino acids. Germline V gene lookup returns CDR1 LNHDA and CDR2 SQIVND (reference sequence). CDR3 nucleotide sequence: TGTGCCAGTAGTAGGGCTCAACGGGACAGGGACGAGCAGTACTTC. Encoded protein: CASSRAQRDRDEQYF.

This clonotype appeared many times. The V and J genes are TRBV18 and TRBJ2-2; D unresolved. Germline V gene sequence: CDR1 KGHSH, CDR2 LQKENI. The CDR3 is 14 amino acids. V was pared by 1 base and J by 3 bases, with 6 bases between. CDR3 amino acids: CASSPQGYTGELFF. DNA of the CDR3: TGTGCCAGCTCACCACAGGGCTACACCGGGGAGCTGTTTTTT.

This clonotype showed up just a few times. The chain has TRBV7-8 and TRBJ2-1; D gene ambiguous. CDR3 length: 11 amino acids. Germline V gene sequence: CDR1 SGHVS, CDR2 FQNEAQ. With 2 bases removed from V and 8 bases from J, the gap between germline ends came to 4 bases. The CDR3 DNA sequence: TGTGCCAGCAGCTTAAAGGATGAGCAGTTCTTC. As protein: CASSLKDEQFF.

This clonotype was recorded a few times. This chain connects TRBV20-1 to TRBJ1-3; D uncertain. Germline CDR1 reads DFQATT; CDR2 reads SNEGSKA (reference sequence). V was clipped by 0 bases and J by 0 bases, with 12 bases between them. CDR3 length equals 16 residues. CDR3 region: CSARDFTKGSGNTIYF. The CDR3 bases are TGCAGTGCTAGAGATTTTACCAAAGGCTCTGGAAACACCATATATTTT.